The 14 T cell receptor beta chains below come from one sample, sequenced in a study of T cell responses to AZD1222 COVID-19 vaccine. Clones were read by immunoSEQ multiplex PCR, and TCRdb kept only the in-frame ones, dropping some. This sample has 100,000 to 150,000 clones, with about 88% found just once. The source was peripheral blood, collected on day 0 of AZD1222 vaccination. These receptors were taken from an adult in good health.

J is TRBJ2-7 and V is TRBV6-2 or TRBV6-3; D is uncertain. Deletions cut 6 bases from V and 0 bases from J, with 12 bases between. The germline V gene has CDR1 MNHEY and CDR2 SVGEGT. The CDR3 loop spans 14 amino acids. The CDR3 protein is CASSPRIRSYEQYF. The CDR3 bases are TGTGCCAGCAGCCCGAGGATCCGCTCCTACGAGCAGTACTTC.

The genes are TRBV4-1 and TRBJ2-1, with TRBD1 as a possible D gene (6 bases). V was clipped by 4 bases and J by 7 bases, with 14 bases between them. The CDR3 length is 14 residues. Germline lookup yields CDR1 MGHRA and CDR2 YSYEKL. In DNA, the CDR3 is TGCGCCAGCAGCCCTGGGGACATGGGGAATGAGCAGTTCTTC. Protein sequence: CASSPGDMGNEQFF.

This chain joins TRBV5-1 and TRBJ2-5, with TRBD1 matching 12 bases. Germline CDR1 SGHRS, CDR2 YFSETQ. The CDR3 consists of 16 residues. V dropped 4 bases and J dropped 5; count of bases not matched to a gene: 9. The CDR3 DNA reads as TGCGCCAGCAGCGGAACCGGGACAGGGGGCCTGGAGACCCAGTACTTC. Translating it yields CASSGTGTGGLETQYF.

The gene calls are TRBV12-3 or TRBV12-4 and TRBJ1-5; D not certain. This CDR3 spans 12 amino acids. Trimming removed 0 bases from V and 9 bases from J, with 6 bases in between. The CDR3 nucleotides read TGTGCCAGCAGTTTAGCCCCCATGCCCCAGCATTTT. Protein sequence: CASSLAPMPQHF.

The chain links TRBV7-2 to TRBJ1-3; D not certain. The germline V gene encodes CDR1 SGHTA and CDR2 FQGNSA. V lost 2 bases to trimming and J lost 4 bases, with 9 bases between them. The CDR3 loop spans 14 amino acids. CDR3 region: CASSLSFRGNTIYF. The CDR3 coding sequence is TGTGCCAGCAGCTTATCTTTTAGGGGAAACACCATATATTTT.

The gene calls are TRBV6-2 or TRBV6-3 and TRBJ2-2; no reliable D call. Germline CDR1 and CDR2: MNHEY and SVGEGT. This CDR3 is built from 11 residues. V was pared by 6 bases and J by 8 bases, with 7 bases between. CDR3 loop: CASSSSGELFF. In DNA form, the CDR3 reads TGTGCCAGCAGCTCAAGTGGGGAGCTGTTTTTT.

V and J are TRBV27 and TRBJ1-1; D possibly corresponds to TRBD1 (6 bases). Trimming took off 4 bases at V and 4 bases at J, with 16 bases between the two ends. Germline V gives CDR1 MNHEY, CDR2 SMNVEV (reference sequence). This CDR3 is built from 15 residues. As DNA, the CDR3 is TGTGCCAGCAGTTCGGGGGGCGCGGTTAGCACTGAAGCTTTCTTT. It encodes CASSSGGAVSTEAFF.

This clone was seen a single time. V usage is TRBV6-5 and J usage is TRBJ2-7, with D possibly called TRBD1 or TRBD2 (5 bases each). With 7 bases removed from V and 4 bases from J, the gap between germline ends came to 20 bases. Germline CDR1 and CDR2: MNHEY and SVGAGI. The CDR3 extends over 15 amino acids. The CDR3, as DNA: TGTGCCAGCACCACGGGGACGGCCTATGATTACGAGCAGTACTTC. Its protein product is CASTTGTAYDYEQYF.

The chain combines TRBV2 with TRBJ1-1; D might be TRBD1 (5 bases). The CDR3 spans 14 residues. CDR1 and CDR2 (germline): SNHLY, FYNNEI. Trimming shortened V by 2 bases and J by 5 bases, and 12 bases separated the two germline ends. DNA for the CDR3: TGTGCCAGCAGTGAACAGGGAGGTGTAACTGAAGCTTTCTTT. Translated: CASSEQGGVTEAFF.

The genes are TRBV4-2 and TRBJ2-3; TRBD1 agrees at 8 bases. The CDR3 loop spans 17 amino acids. V was pared by 1 base and J by 4 bases, with 10 bases of the junction left unmatched. Per the germline V gene, CDR1 is LGHNA and CDR2 is YNFKEQ. The CDR3 region is CASSQGAGGASSDTQYF. In DNA form, the CDR3 reads TGTGCCAGCAGCCAAGGGGCAGGGGGCGCCTCCTCAGATACGCAGTATTTT.

The J gene is TRBJ1-1, the V gene TRBV5-1; 8 bases align to TRBD1. This CDR3 is 16 amino acids long. Germline V gives CDR1 SGHRS, CDR2 YFSETQ. Trimming at V came to 3 bases and at J to 1 base, leaving 8 bases not matched to a gene. CDR3 sequence (DNA): TGCGCCAGCAGCTGGAATGCTCAGGGGGCGAACACTGAAGCTTTCTTT. This encodes CASSWNAQGANTEAFF.

This clone was detected once. V and J are TRBV2 and TRBJ1-5; D remains unclear. The CDR3 has 15 residues. The germline V gene has CDR1 SNHLY and CDR2 FYNNEI. Trimming took off 7 bases at V and 2 bases at J, with 15 bases between the two ends. The CDR3 reads CASMRDQVGNQPQHF. The CDR3 DNA sequence: TGTGCCAGCATGAGAGACCAGGTCGGCAATCAGCCCCAGCATTTT. Drawing the rest from reference TRBV2 and TRBJ1-5, the complete variable domain is EPEVTQTPSHQVTQMGQEVILRCVPISNHLYFYWYRQILGQKVEFLVSFYNNEISEKSEIFDDQFSVERPDGSNFTLKIRSTKLEDSAMYFCASMRDQVGNQPQHFGDGTRLSIL.

This clone has a single count. This chain uses TRBV4-3 with TRBJ2-7; possibly TRBD2 for D (6 bases). V was clipped by 3 bases and J by 1 base, with 13 bases between them. Germline assignment: CDR1 LGHNA and CDR2 YSLEER. The CDR3 totals 15 residues. This CDR3 is CASSHLTGLSYEQYF. The DNA for the CDR3 is TGCGCCAGCAGCCACCTCACGGGACTTTCCTACGAGCAGTACTTC.

The chain couples TRBV27 to TRBJ2-3; D is undetermined. With 1 base removed from V and 0 bases from J, the gap between germline ends came to 14 bases. Germline V gene data show CDR1 as MNHEY and CDR2 as SMNVEV (reference sequence). The CDR3 is 17 residues long. CDR3 in amino acids: CASSLYRPRGSTDTQYF. CDR3 bases: TGTGCCAGCAGTTTATATCGCCCCCGAGGTAGCACAGATACGCAGTATTTT.